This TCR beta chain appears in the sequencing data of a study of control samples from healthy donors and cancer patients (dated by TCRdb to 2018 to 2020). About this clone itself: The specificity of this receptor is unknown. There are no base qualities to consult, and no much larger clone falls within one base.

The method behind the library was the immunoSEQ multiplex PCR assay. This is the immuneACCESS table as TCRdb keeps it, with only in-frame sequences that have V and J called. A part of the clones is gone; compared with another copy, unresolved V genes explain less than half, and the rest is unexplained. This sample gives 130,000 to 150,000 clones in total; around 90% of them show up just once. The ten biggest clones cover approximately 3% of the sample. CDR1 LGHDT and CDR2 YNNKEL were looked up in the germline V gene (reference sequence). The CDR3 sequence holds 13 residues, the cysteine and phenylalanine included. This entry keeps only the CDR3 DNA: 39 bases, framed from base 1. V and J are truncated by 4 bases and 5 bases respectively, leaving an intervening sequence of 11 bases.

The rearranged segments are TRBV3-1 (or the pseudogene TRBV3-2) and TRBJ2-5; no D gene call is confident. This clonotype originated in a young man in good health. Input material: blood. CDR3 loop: CASSPEVPETQYF. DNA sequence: TGTGCCAGCAGCCCCGAGGTTCCGGAGACCCAGTACTTC.